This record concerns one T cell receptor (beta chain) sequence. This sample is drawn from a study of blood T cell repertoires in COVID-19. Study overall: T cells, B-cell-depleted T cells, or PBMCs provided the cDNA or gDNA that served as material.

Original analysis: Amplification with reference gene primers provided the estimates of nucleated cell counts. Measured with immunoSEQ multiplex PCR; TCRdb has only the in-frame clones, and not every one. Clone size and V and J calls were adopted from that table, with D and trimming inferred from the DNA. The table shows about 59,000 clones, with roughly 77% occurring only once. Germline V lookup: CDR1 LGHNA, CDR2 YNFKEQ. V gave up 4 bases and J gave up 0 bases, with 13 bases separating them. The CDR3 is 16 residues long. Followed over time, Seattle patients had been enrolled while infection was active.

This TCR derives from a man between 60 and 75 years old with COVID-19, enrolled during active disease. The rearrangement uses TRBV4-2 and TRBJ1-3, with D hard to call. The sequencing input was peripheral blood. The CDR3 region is CASSLGPGSSGNTIYF. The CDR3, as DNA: TGTGCCAGCAGCCTAGGCCCAGGCAGCTCTGGAAACACCATATATTTT.